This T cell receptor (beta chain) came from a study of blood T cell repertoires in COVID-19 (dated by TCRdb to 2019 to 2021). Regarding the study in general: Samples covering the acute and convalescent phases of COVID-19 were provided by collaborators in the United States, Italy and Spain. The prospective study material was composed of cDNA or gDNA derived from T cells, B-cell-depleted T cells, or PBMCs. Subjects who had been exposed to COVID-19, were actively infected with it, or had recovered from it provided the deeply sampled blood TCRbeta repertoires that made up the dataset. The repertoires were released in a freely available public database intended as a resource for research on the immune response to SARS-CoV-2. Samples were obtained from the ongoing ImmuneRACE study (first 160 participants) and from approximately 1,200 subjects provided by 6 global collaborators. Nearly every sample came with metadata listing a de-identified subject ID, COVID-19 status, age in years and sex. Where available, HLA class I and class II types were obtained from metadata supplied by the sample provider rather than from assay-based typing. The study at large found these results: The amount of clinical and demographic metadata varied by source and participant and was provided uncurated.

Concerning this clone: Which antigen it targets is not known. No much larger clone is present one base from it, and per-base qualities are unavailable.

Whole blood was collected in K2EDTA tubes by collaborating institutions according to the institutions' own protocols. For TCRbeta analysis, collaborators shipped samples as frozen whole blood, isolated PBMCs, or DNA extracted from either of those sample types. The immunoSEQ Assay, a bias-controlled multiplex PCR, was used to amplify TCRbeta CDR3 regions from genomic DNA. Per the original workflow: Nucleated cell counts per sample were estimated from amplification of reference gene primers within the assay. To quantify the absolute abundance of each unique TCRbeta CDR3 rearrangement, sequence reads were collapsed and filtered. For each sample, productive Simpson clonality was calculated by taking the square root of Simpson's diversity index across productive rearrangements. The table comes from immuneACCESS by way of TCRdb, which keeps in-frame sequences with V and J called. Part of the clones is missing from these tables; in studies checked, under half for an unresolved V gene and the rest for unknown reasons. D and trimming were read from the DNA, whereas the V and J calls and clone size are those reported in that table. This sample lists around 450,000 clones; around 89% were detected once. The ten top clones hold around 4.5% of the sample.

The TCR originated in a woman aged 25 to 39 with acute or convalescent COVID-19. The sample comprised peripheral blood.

The DNA sequence is as follows: TGTGCCAGCAGTTTATCGTGGGGAATAGCGGGGGCCACAACCTCCTACGAGCAGTACTTC. The translation is CASSLSWGIAGATTSYEQYF. The sequence links TRBV28 to TRBJ2-7, with 9 bases in between that match TRBD2. Based on the germline V gene, the CDR1 and CDR2 sequences are MDHEN and SYDVKM. Reading from cysteine to phenylalanine, the CDR3 counts 20 amino acids. Of all the DNA, just the CDR3 is kept, 60 bases in frame from base 1. Unmatched junction bases come to 16, with V trimmed by 1 base and J by 0 bases.